Each of the 21 T cell receptor beta chains below was sequenced from the same sample in a study of shared clonotypes between healthy human individuals. The method was immunoSEQ multiplex PCR; TCRdb's version includes in-frame clones alone and lacks a portion of them. This sample has millions of clones, with 85% to 95% found just once. The sample comprised naive CD4+ T cells sorted from blood. Documented subset: CD45RA+ positively selected. These receptor sequences come from a man aged 18 to 29 in good health.

This chain joins TRBV7-3 and TRBJ2-7, with TRBD2 identical over 7 bases. CDR3 size: 13 residues. V trimming: 5 bases; J trimming: 3 bases; junction bases outside the gene matches: 4. CDR1 is SGHTA and CDR2 is FQGTGA in the germline V gene. The CDR3 loop reads CASSVGGGYEQYF. CDR3 nucleotides: TGTGCCAGCAGCGTCGGCGGGGGCTACGAGCAGTACTTC.

V gene TRBV5-1 combines with J gene TRBJ1-4; D is possibly TRBD1 (6 bases). This CDR3 spans 16 amino acids. The ends were cut back, 0 bases at V and 3 bases at J, with 12 bases in the middle. Germline loops: CDR1 SGHRS, CDR2 YFSETQ. CDR3 in amino acids: CASSLGTGSSNEKLFF. Here the CDR3 DNA reads TGCGCCAGCAGCTTGGGAACAGGGTCATCTAATGAAAAACTGTTTTTT.

Worth noting for this clone: The sample holds other DNA sequences that translate to the same CDR3. This chain links TRBV7-2 with TRBJ1-6, with D unclear. The CDR3 is made up of 12 amino acids. The ends were cut back, 6 bases at V and 1 base at J, with 1 base in the middle. CDR1 and CDR2 from the germline V gene are SGHTA and FQGNSA. CDR3 loop: CASSSYNSPLHF. CDR3 in DNA: TGTGCCAGCAGTTCCTATAATTCACCCCTCCACTTT.

The table lists this clone with a count of one. This sequence joins TRBV4-1 and TRBJ2-3; D is unclear. The length of the CDR3 is 14 residues. V was clipped by 4 bases and J by 2 bases, with 10 bases between them. Germline CDR1 MGHRA, CDR2 YSYEKL. The CDR3 DNA sequence: TGCGCCAGCAGCCCCGACCTACTCACAGATACGCAGTATTTT. Translated, it gives CASSPDLLTDTQYF.

The chain is built from TRBV29-1 and TRBJ1-2; possible D gene TRBD1, 5 bases. This CDR3 comprises 13 residues. Per the germline V gene, CDR1 is SQVTM and CDR2 is ANQGSEA. V was cut by 4 bases and J by 2 bases, with 11 bases left in between. CDR3 amino acids: CSVAGPGNYGYTF. The CDR3 DNA reads TGCAGCGTTGCCGGACCAGGGAACTATGGCTACACCTTC. Supplemented by reference TRBV29-1 and TRBJ1-2, the full variable domain reads SAVISQKPSRDICQRGTSLTIQCQVDSQVTMMFWYRQQPGQSLTLIATANQGSEATYESGFVIDKFPISRPNLTFSTLTVSNMSPEDSSIYLCSVAGPGNYGYTFGSGTRLTVV.

The V gene is TRBV7-2, the J gene TRBJ1-2, with unresolved D. Germline V gene data show CDR1 as SGHTA and CDR2 as FQGNSA. The V end was cut by 5 bases, the J end by 4 bases, with 17 bases between. The CDR3 is 15 amino acids. The CDR3 nucleotides read TGTGCCAGCAGCCCCCGCGCCCTCGCGGGCTATGGCTACACCTTC. Encoded protein: CASSPRALAGYGYTF. Using reference TRBV7-2 and TRBJ1-2 for the parts outside the CDR3, the full variable domain is GAGVSQSPSNKVTEKGKDVELRCDPISGHTALYWYRQSLGQGLEFLIYFQGNSAPDKSGLPSDRFSAERTGGSVSTLTIQRTQQEDSAVYLCASSPRALAGYGYTFGSGTRLTVV.

J is TRBJ2-5 and V is TRBV7-9, with D unclear. Germline CDR1 and CDR2: SEHNR and FQNEAQ (reference sequence). The CDR3 sequence is 15 residues long. V lost 1 base, J lost 1 base, and 10 bases lay in between. Here the CDR3 reads CASSLVPRPQETQYF. The CDR3 bases are TGTGCCAGCAGCTTAGTTCCCCGACCCCAAGAGACCCAGTACTTC.

The V call is TRBV7-2, the J call TRBJ2-7; 7 bases are a match to TRBD1. Germline values: CDR1 SGHTA, CDR2 FQGNSA. The CDR3 spans 13 residues. With 5 bases clipped from V and 2 bases from J, the junction kept 3 bases outside the gene matches. The CDR3 region is CASSHGTAYEQYF. CDR3 nucleotides: TGTGCCAGCAGCCATGGGACAGCCTACGAGCAGTACTTC.

The J gene is TRBJ2-5, the V gene TRBV6-1; D is possibly TRBD1 or TRBD2 (5 bases each). The CDR3 runs 12 residues. Germline V gene data show CDR1 as MNHNS and CDR2 as SASEGT. Between the trimmed V and J ends, which lost 1 base and 8 bases, there was a span of 8 bases. The CDR3 nucleotides are TGTGCCAGCAGTGAAGGGGGGATTACCCAGTACTTC. Translation: CASSEGGITQYF.

The chain combines TRBV7-8 with TRBJ2-7; D call uncertain. The CDR3 has 12 residues. Trimming removed 5 bases at V and 5 bases at J, with 10 bases between. Germline assignment: CDR1 SGHVS and CDR2 FQNEAQ. CDR3 in amino acids: CASSGVGNEQYF. The DNA for the CDR3 is TGTGCCAGCAGCGGGGTGGGGAACGAGCAGTACTTC.

The genes are TRBV29-1 and TRBJ1-1; 8 bases are a match to TRBD1. In germline, CDR1 is SQVTM, CDR2 ANQGSEA. V was clipped by 6 bases and J by 0 bases; unmatched bases: 6. CDR3 size: 14 residues. DNA of the CDR3: TGCAGCGTCACCGAACAGGGGGTGAACACTGAAGCTTTCTTT. Protein sequence: CSVTEQGVNTEAFF. The variable domain in full, completed from reference TRBV29-1 and TRBJ1-1, reads SAVISQKPSRDICQRGTSLTIQCQVDSQVTMMFWYRQQPGQSLTLIATANQGSEATYESGFVIDKFPISRPNLTFSTLTVSNMSPEDSSIYLCSVTEQGVNTEAFFGQGTRLTVV.

V gene TRBV5-1 combines with J gene TRBJ2-3; possibly TRBD2 for D (7 bases). The CDR3 contains 15 residues. The germline V gene has CDR1 SGHRS and CDR2 YFSETQ. Trimming cost V 1 base and J 5 bases, with 14 bases left between them. The CDR3, as DNA: TGCGCCAGCAGCTTGTTCGGGGGGCCAGAAGATACGCAGTATTTT. This codes for CASSLFGGPEDTQYF. The variable domain in full, completed from reference TRBV5-1 and TRBJ2-3, reads KAGVTQTPRYLIKTRGQQVTLSCSPISGHRSVSWYQQTPGQGLQFLFEYFSETQRNKGNFPGRFSGRQFSNSRSEMNVSTLELGDSALYLCASSLFGGPEDTQYFGPGTRLTVL.

This chain joins TRBV6-1 and TRBJ2-7; maybe TRBD2 (6 bases). The V end lost 6 bases, the J end lost 0 bases, and 9 bases lay between the germline ends. The germline CDR1 and CDR2 sequences are MNHNS and SASEGT. CDR3 length: 13 amino acids. CDR3 nucleotides: TGTGCCAGCAGCCTTAGCGGCTCCTACGAGCAGTACTTC. It encodes CASSLSGSYEQYF.

Remarks on this clone: A much larger clone sits a single nucleotide away, making a read error possible. The chain is built from TRBV25-1 and TRBJ2-5; D might be TRBD1 or TRBD2, each matching 5 bases. The J call is doubtful: the DNA matches TRBJ2-7 better. Germline V gene lookup returns CDR1 MGHDK and CDR2 SYGVNS. The CDR3 spans 14 residues. The DNA for the CDR3 is TGTGCCAGCTCAGGGCGAGGGCTGCTCTACGAGCAGTACTTC. Encoded protein: CASSGRGLLYEQYF.

The gene calls are TRBV5-4 and TRBJ2-7, with 9 nucleotides matching TRBD2. From germline, CDR1 is SGHNT and CDR2 YYREEE (reference sequence). The CDR3 is made up of 14 amino acids. V shed 4 bases, J shed 6 bases, and the junction held 8 bases outside the gene matches. CDR3 residues: CASSLSGSPLEQYF. DNA of the CDR3: TGTGCCAGCAGCCTTAGCGGGAGTCCTCTCGAGCAGTACTTC.

The CDR3 DNA reads TGTGCCATCAGTGTGGGAGGTCAGGGGGATGGCTACACCTTC. Its protein product is CAISVGGQGDGYTF. The chain has TRBV10-3 and TRBJ1-2; TRBD1 agrees at 7 bases. The CDR3 has 14 residues. V shed 4 bases, J shed 6 bases, and the junction held 8 bases outside the gene matches. Germline lookup yields CDR1 ENHRY and CDR2 SYGVKD.

The CDR3 nucleotides are TGTGCCAGCAGCTCGGCCGAGACGGCATGGAACACCGGGGAGCTGTTTTTT. This codes for CASSSAETAWNTGELFF. The chain combines TRBV11-3 with TRBJ2-2, with D unresolved. Trimming removed 4 bases at V and 1 base at J, with 16 bases between. Germline V gene data show CDR1 as SGHNT and CDR2 as YENEEA. This CDR3 has 17 amino acids. The entire variable domain, with the rest obtained from reference TRBV11-3 and TRBJ2-2, is as follows: EAGVVQSPRYKIIEKKQPVAFWCNPISGHNTLYWYLQNLGQGPELLIRYENEEAVDDSQLPKDRFSAERLKGVDSTLKIQPAELGDSAVYLCASSSAETAWNTGELFFGEGSRLTVL.

The chain joins TRBV27 to TRBJ1-6; 7 bases fit TRBD1. Trimming at V came to 6 bases and at J to 7 bases, leaving 6 bases not matched to a gene. Germline CDR1 is MNHEY and CDR2 is SMNVEV (reference sequence). The CDR3 covers 14 residues. The CDR3 region is CASRRDSINSPLHF. The CDR3 DNA follows: TGTGCCAGCAGGCGGGACAGCATAAATTCACCCCTCCACTTT.

The chain is built from TRBV27 and TRBJ2-1; TRBD2 aligns across 10 bases. The germline CDR1 and CDR2 sequences are MNHEY and SMNVEV (reference sequence). Trimming cost V 4 bases and J 4 bases; bases outside gene matches: 7. The CDR3 runs 16 residues. DNA for the CDR3: TGTGCCAGCAGTTCCTACCTAGCGGGGGATTACAATGAGCAGTTCTTC. Its protein is CASSSYLAGDYNEQFF.

This chain uses TRBV7-3 with TRBJ1-1; D gene unclear. The CDR3 is 13 amino acids. V was trimmed by 5 bases and J by 4 bases, leaving 11 bases between them. The V gene's germline CDR1 is SGHTA and CDR2 FQGTGA. The CDR3 here is CASSRAYGTEAFF. CDR3 coding DNA: TGTGCCAGCAGCCGTGCCTACGGCACTGAAGCTTTCTTT.

This clone has only one observation. This sequence joins TRBV30 and TRBJ2-1; perhaps TRBD2 as D (7 bases). Between the trimmed V and J ends, which lost 3 bases and 4 bases, there was a span of 13 bases. Germline V lookup: CDR1 GTSNPN, CDR2 SVGIG (reference sequence). This CDR3 spans 14 amino acids. CDR3 residues: CAWRQGGPYNEQFF. DNA for the CDR3: TGTGCCTGGAGACAGGGAGGGCCTTACAATGAGCAGTTCTTC.